A selection of T cell receptor beta chains follows, all from one sample in a study of shared clonotypes between healthy human individuals. The method was immunoSEQ multiplex PCR; TCRdb's version includes in-frame clones alone and lacks a portion of them. The sample consists of approximately 1,000,000 clones, around three quarters of them appearing once. The sample comprised memory CD4+ T cells from PBMCs. The receptors here all came from a man aged 18 to 35 in good health. Some clones in this sample may be carry-over from other donors' samples. Both conserved end residues are part of each CDR3. Fields, in order: D gene, clone size, V gene, J gene, CDR3 length, CDR3 protein, CDR3 DNA. A D gene is named only where the DNA matches it firmly. Clone size, where shown, is once, few, many, or a class for clones that have expanded.

D gene: -; clone size: once; V gene: TRBV19; J gene: TRBJ2-7; CDR3 length: 14; CDR3 protein: CASSIGGRRYEQYF; CDR3 DNA: TGTGCCAGTAGTATAGGGGGACGCCGCTACGAGCAGTACTTC
D gene: -; clone size: -; V gene: TRBV28; J gene: TRBJ2-6; CDR3 length: 14; CDR3 protein: CATWRISGANVLTF; CDR3 DNA: TGTGCCACCTGGAGGATTTCTGGGGCCAACGTCCTGACTTTC
D gene: -; clone size: -; V gene: TRBV9; J gene: TRBJ2-1; CDR3 length: 13; CDR3 protein: CASSAESVNEQFF; CDR3 DNA: TGTGCCAGCAGCGCGGAGAGCGTCAATGAGCAGTTCTTC
D gene: -; clone size: -; V gene: TRBV6-5; J gene: TRBJ1-1; CDR3 length: 15; CDR3 protein: CASSRVGYRNTEAFF; CDR3 DNA: TGTGCCAGCAGCCGTGTGGGTTACCGGAACACTGAAGCTTTCTTT
D gene: TRBD2; clone size: -; V gene: TRBV9; J gene: TRBJ2-7; CDR3 length: 15; CDR3 protein: CASSVDLAGPYEQYF; CDR3 DNA: TGTGCCAGCAGCGTAGATCTAGCGGGACCGTACGAGCAGTACTTC
D gene: TRBD2; clone size: -; V gene: TRBV14; J gene: TRBJ2-5; CDR3 length: 20; CDR3 protein: CASSQRRGGTSGRTQETQYF; CDR3 DNA: TGTGCCAGCAGCCAACGCCGGGGGGGGACTAGCGGGAGGACGCAAGAGACCCAGTACTTC
D gene: TRBD1; clone size: -; V gene: TRBV7-2; J gene: TRBJ2-1; CDR3 length: 15; CDR3 protein: CASGDRGSSYNEQFF; CDR3 DNA: TGTGCCAGCGGGGACAGGGGAAGCTCCTACAATGAGCAGTTCTTC
D gene: TRBD2; clone size: -; V gene: TRBV28; J gene: TRBJ2-1; CDR3 length: 14; CDR3 protein: CASRIAGGFNEQFF; CDR3 DNA: TGTGCCAGCAGGATAGCGGGAGGGTTCAATGAGCAGTTCTTC
D gene: -; clone size: -; V gene: TRBV6-5; J gene: TRBJ2-7; CDR3 length: 14; CDR3 protein: CASSYSRGVHEQYF; CDR3 DNA: TGTGCCAGCAGTTACTCGAGGGGGGTCCACGAGCAGTACTTC
D gene: -; clone size: few; V gene: TRBV5-6; J gene: TRBJ1-2; CDR3 length: 13; CDR3 protein: CASSEGRNYGYTF; CDR3 DNA: TGTGCCAGCAGCGAGGGACGGAACTATGGCTACACCTTC
D gene: TRBD1; clone size: -; V gene: TRBV29-1; J gene: TRBJ2-1; CDR3 length: 15; CDR3 protein: CSVVRDSGNYNEQFF; CDR3 DNA: TGCAGCGTCGTAAGGGACAGTGGGAATTACAATGAGCAGTTCTTC
D gene: -; clone size: -; V gene: TRBV18; J gene: TRBJ2-7; CDR3 length: 16; CDR3 protein: CASSPQGAGVAYEQYF; CDR3 DNA: TGTGCCAGCTCACCCCAGGGGGCGGGGGTCGCCTACGAGCAGTACTTC
D gene: -; clone size: -; V gene: TRBV2; J gene: TRBJ1-2; CDR3 length: 12; CDR3 protein: CASSDEGFGYTF; CDR3 DNA: TGTGCCAGCAGTGATGAAGGGTTCGGCTACACCTTC
D gene: -; clone size: -; V gene: TRBV7-6; J gene: TRBJ1-5; CDR3 length: 15; CDR3 protein: CASSLATGSGQPQHF; CDR3 DNA: TGTGCCAGCAGCTTAGCTACAGGGTCCGGTCAGCCCCAGCATTTT
D gene: -; clone size: -; V gene: TRBV29-1; J gene: TRBJ2-3; CDR3 length: 11; CDR3 protein: CSVGIGDTQYF; CDR3 DNA: TGCAGCGTTGGGATCGGGGATACGCAGTATTTT